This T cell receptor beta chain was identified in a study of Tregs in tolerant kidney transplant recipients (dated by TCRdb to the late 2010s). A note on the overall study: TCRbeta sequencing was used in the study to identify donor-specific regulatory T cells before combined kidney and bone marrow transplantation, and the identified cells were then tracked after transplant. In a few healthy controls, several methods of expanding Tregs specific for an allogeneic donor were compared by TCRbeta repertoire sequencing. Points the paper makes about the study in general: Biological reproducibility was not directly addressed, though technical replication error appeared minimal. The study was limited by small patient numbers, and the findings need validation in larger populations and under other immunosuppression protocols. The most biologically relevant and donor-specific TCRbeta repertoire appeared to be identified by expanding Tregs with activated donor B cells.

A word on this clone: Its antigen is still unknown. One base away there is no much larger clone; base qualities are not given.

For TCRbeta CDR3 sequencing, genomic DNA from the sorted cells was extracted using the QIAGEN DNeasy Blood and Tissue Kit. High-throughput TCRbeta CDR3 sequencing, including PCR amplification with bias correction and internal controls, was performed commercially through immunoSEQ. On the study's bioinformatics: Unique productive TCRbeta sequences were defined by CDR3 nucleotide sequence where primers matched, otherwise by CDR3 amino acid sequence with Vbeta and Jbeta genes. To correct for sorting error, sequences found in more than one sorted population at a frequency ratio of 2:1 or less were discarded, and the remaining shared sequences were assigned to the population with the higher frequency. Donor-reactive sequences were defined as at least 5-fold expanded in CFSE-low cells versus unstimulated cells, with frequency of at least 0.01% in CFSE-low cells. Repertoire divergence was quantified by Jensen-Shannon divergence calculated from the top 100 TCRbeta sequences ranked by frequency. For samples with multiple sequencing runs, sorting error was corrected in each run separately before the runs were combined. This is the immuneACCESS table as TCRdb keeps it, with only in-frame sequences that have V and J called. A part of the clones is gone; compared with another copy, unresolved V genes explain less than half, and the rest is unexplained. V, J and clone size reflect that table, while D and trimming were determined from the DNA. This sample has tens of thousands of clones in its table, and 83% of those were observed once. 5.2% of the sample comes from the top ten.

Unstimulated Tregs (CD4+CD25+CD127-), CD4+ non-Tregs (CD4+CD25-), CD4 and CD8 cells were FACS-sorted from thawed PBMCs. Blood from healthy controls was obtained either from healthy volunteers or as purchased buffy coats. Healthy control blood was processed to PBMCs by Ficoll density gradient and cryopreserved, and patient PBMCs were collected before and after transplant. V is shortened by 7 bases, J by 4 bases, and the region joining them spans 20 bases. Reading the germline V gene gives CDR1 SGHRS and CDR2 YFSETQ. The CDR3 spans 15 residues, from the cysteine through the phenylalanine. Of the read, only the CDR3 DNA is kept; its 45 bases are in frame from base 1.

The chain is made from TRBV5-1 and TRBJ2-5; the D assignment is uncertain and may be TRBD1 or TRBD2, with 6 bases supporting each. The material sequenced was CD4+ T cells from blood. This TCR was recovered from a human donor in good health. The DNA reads TGCGCCAGCGGATCTTCGCCGGGGGCGGTAGAGACCCAGTACTTC. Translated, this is CASGSSPGAVETQYF.